A single sample gave rise to the 29 T cell receptor beta chains below, sequenced in a study of graft-versus-host responses after intestinal transplantation. Here immunoSEQ multiplex PCR was the method, and the copy in TCRdb shows in-frame clones only, minus some. The table has approximately 14,000 clones, about 94% seen once; the top ten hold 0.55% to 0.9%. The specimen comprised PBMCs, sampled 9 days after transplant. These receptors were taken from a human patient who received an intestinal transplant, so some T cells may come from the graft donor.

This clone was observed once. The rearrangement links TRBV5-6 to TRBJ1-2; D ambiguous. Looked up from germline, CDR1 is SGHDT and CDR2 is YYEEEE. With 1 base removed from V and 0 bases from J, the gap between germline ends came to 13 bases. The CDR3 is 16 residues long. CDR3 nucleotide sequence: TGTGCCAGCAGCTTGAAAATGGCGGAAGCTAACTATGGCTACACCTTC. Translation gives CASSLKMAEANYGYTF. Looking up the rest from reference TRBV5-6 and TRBJ1-2 gives the full variable domain: DAGVTQSPTHLIKTRGQQVTLRCSPKSGHDTVSWYQQALGQGPQFIFQYYEEEERQRGNFPDRFSGHQFPNYSSELNVNALLLGDSALYLCASSLKMAEANYGYTFGSGTRLTVV.

The CDR3, as DNA: TGTGCCAGCAGCTTAGAGTGGGTGGGCGGCGAGCAGTACTTC. Amino acid sequence: CASSLEWVGGEQYF. The rearrangement joins TRBV7-9 to TRBJ2-7; D gene ambiguous. This CDR3 is 14 amino acids long. V dropped 1 base and J dropped 6 bases, with 13 bases sitting between them. CDR1 SEHNR and CDR2 FQNEAQ come from the germline V gene (reference sequence).

This chain uses TRBV4-1 with TRBJ1-2; no definite D call. The CDR3 totals 18 residues. Germline CDR1 reads MGHRA; CDR2 reads YSYEKL. With 2 bases removed from V and 1 base from J, the gap between germline ends came to 20 bases. Here the CDR3 reads CASSQRHQVETINYGYTF. CDR3 bases: TGCGCCAGCAGCCAAAGGCATCAGGTCGAGACTATTAACTATGGCTACACCTTC.

The chain joins TRBV27 to TRBJ1-4, with D hard to call. The germline gives CDR1 MNHEY, CDR2 SMNVEV (reference sequence). This CDR3 has 14 residues. The V end lost 1 base, the J end lost 8 bases, and 11 bases lay between the germline ends. Written as DNA, the CDR3 is TGTGCCAGCAGTTTATATTGGGGAGGCGAAAAACTGTTTTTT. Translated, it gives CASSLYWGGEKLFF.

The table lists this clone with a count of one. CDR3: CASSVPGLAVYEQYF. The CDR3 nucleotides read TGTGCCAGCAGCGTGCCGGGACTAGCAGTCTACGAGCAGTACTTC. The chain carries TRBV11-2 and TRBJ2-7; 9 bases are shared with TRBD2. This CDR3 is 15 amino acids long. Trimming cost V 5 bases and J 3 bases; bases outside gene matches: 8. Germline CDR1 SGHAT, CDR2 FQNNGV.

The chain has TRBV19 and TRBJ1-2, with D possibly TRBD1 on 5 matching bases. Trimming removed 2 bases from V and 4 bases from J, with 14 bases in between. CDR3 size: 15 residues. The germline V gene encodes CDR1 LNHDA and CDR2 SQIVND (reference sequence). The chain's CDR3 is CASSIKGLGTYGYTF. In DNA, the CDR3 is TGTGCCAGTAGTATAAAAGGGTTGGGGACCTATGGCTACACCTTC.

In regard to this clone: Compared with germline, one end of the junction differs, possibly owing to a read error. V and J are TRBV29-1 and TRBJ2-3; D is perhaps TRBD2 (6 bases). The germline gives CDR1 SQVTM, CDR2 ANQGSEA. The CDR3 totals 15 residues. In DNA form, the CDR3 reads TGCAGCATTGAGGTTGGCGGGACCCGCACAGATACGCAGTATTTT. Amino acids: CSIEVGGTRTDTQYF.

The chain joins TRBV27 to TRBJ2-7, with D maybe TRBD2 (5 bases). CDR3 length: 15 amino acids. Germline V lookup: CDR1 MNHEY, CDR2 SMNVEV (reference sequence). Trimming shortened V by 5 bases and J by 3 bases, and 17 bases separated the two germline ends. The CDR3 bases are TGTGCCAGCAGTCCCGCCGGGATACTTTTCTACGAGCAGTACTTC. It encodes CASSPAGILFYEQYF.

The CDR3 spells CASSIIAGAVDEQYF. CDR3 sequence (DNA): TGTGCCAGTAGTATTATAGCGGGAGCAGTAGACGAGCAGTACTTC. The chain uses TRBV19 and TRBJ2-7, with 9 positions matching TRBD2. The CDR3 sequence is 15 residues long. V gave up 3 bases and J gave up 5 bases; unmatched junction bases: 8. The germline CDR1 and CDR2 sequences are LNHDA and SQIVND (reference sequence). Using reference TRBV19 and TRBJ2-7 for the parts outside the CDR3, the full variable domain is DGGITQSPKYLFRKEGQNVTLSCEQNLNHDAMYWYRQDPGQGLRLIYYSQIVNDFQKGDIAEGYSVSREKKESFPLTVTSAQKNPTAFYLCASSIIAGAVDEQYFGPGTRLTVT.

This chain connects TRBV27 to TRBJ2-1; the D gene is possibly TRBD1 (5 bases). This CDR3 region has 14 residues. The ends were cut back, 5 bases at V and 7 bases at J, with 15 bases in the middle. CDR1 and CDR2 from the germline V gene are MNHEY and SMNVEV (reference sequence). The CDR3 region has the DNA TGTGCCAGCAGTCCGGCGGCAGGGATTAATGAGCAGTTCTTC. The encoded protein is CASSPAAGINEQFF.

The chain couples TRBV30 to TRBJ2-1; D is possibly TRBD1 (6 bases). This CDR3 has 16 residues. Looked up from germline, CDR1 is GTSNPN and CDR2 is SVGIG (reference sequence). With 0 bases removed from V and 4 bases from J, the gap between germline ends came to 16 bases. The CDR3 coding sequence is TGTGCCTGGAGTGTACGAGGGACACCCTTTTACAATGAGCAGTTCTTC. Translating gives CAWSVRGTPFYNEQFF.

V is TRBV7-3 and J is TRBJ2-5; D is uncertain. The V gene's germline CDR1 is SGHTA and CDR2 FQGTGA. The CDR3 extends over 14 amino acids. V lost 2 bases and J 5 bases, leaving 12 bases between the germline ends. The CDR3 bases are TGTGCCAGCAGCTTAGACCCCGCTACCGAGACCCAGTACTTC. As protein: CASSLDPATETQYF.

V usage is TRBV18 and J usage is TRBJ2-1; D gene uncertain. CDR1 and CDR2 from the germline V gene are KGHSH and LQKENI. V lost 6 bases and J lost 8, with 8 bases in between. The CDR3 runs to 11 residues. The DNA of the CDR3 is TGTGCCAGCTCTCCGGCTCATGAGCAGTTCTTC. It yields the protein CASSPAHEQFF.

The chain carries TRBV27 and TRBJ1-5; D might be TRBD1 (6 bases). Trimming pared 4 bases from V and 6 bases from J, leaving 16 bases between. The CDR3 covers 15 residues. Germline V gene sequence: CDR1 MNHEY, CDR2 SMNVEV (reference sequence). CDR3: CASSSVGAGGQPQHF. The DNA for the CDR3 is TGTGCCAGCAGTTCAGTGGGGGCGGGGGGTCAGCCCCAGCATTTT.

This clone has a single count. CDR3 protein: CASSEMVADEKLFF. CDR3 nucleotides: TGTGCCAGCAGTGAAATGGTGGCAGATGAAAAACTGTTTTTT. V and J are TRBV6-1 and TRBJ1-4; D uncertain. Germline CDR1 reads MNHNS; CDR2 reads SASEGT. The V end lost 2 bases, the J end lost 6 bases, and 10 bases lay between the germline ends. This CDR3 contains 14 residues.

This clone was counted a single time. V gene TRBV6-5 combines with J gene TRBJ2-2; TRBD1 matches 8 bases. Germline loops: CDR1 MNHEY, CDR2 SVGAGI. V lost 5 bases to trimming and J lost 7 bases; unmatched junction nucleotides: 6. This CDR3 spans 14 amino acids. The CDR3 nucleotides read TGTGCCAGCAGTGTCAGGGGGCTCAACGGGGAGCTGTTTTTT. It specifies CASSVRGLNGELFF.

The chain recombines TRBV21-1 with TRBJ2-3; the table's D call of TRBD1 was not tested on the DNA. TRBV21-1 is a pseudogene segment. The CDR3 contains 16 residues. The CDR3 nucleotides read TGTGCCAGCAGCAGCTCCGGGACAGTGTGGACAGATACGCAGTATTTT. Translated: CASSSSGTVWTDTQYF.

This chain links TRBV6-5 with TRBJ1-4; D gene ambiguous. This CDR3 is 12 amino acids long. Germline CDR1 and CDR2: MNHEY and SVGAGI. V was shortened by 0 bases and J by 8 bases, with 4 bases between the two germline ends. The CDR3 sequence: CASSYSGEKLFF. CDR3 coding DNA: TGTGCCAGCAGTTACTCTGGGGAAAAACTGTTTTTT.

This chain links TRBV27 with TRBJ2-1; D is possibly TRBD1 (5 bases). CDR3 length: 16 amino acids. Between the trimmed V and J ends, which lost 0 bases and 4 bases, there was a span of 13 bases. Germline lookup yields CDR1 MNHEY and CDR2 SMNVEV (reference sequence). DNA for the CDR3: TGTGCCAGCAGTTTATCGAGTCTAGGGGCTTACAATGAGCAGTTCTTC. As protein: CASSLSSLGAYNEQFF.

The J gene is TRBJ2-6, the V gene TRBV28, with D perhaps matching TRBD2 (7 bases). V was pared by 2 bases and J by 4 bases, with 12 bases between. Germline CDR1 and CDR2: MDHEN and SYDVKM. This CDR3 is built from 16 residues. In DNA form, the CDR3 reads TGTGCCAGCAGTTTAGTGCGGGGGCCGGGGGCCAACGTCCTGACTTTC. It encodes CASSLVRGPGANVLTF.

The chain links TRBV7-2 to TRBJ1-2, with a tentative D call TRBD1 (5 bases). V dropped 5 bases and J dropped 4 bases, with 17 bases sitting between them. The germline gives CDR1 SGHTA, CDR2 FQGNSA. The CDR3 has 15 residues. In DNA form, the CDR3 reads TGTGCCAGCAGCCAGAACATAGGGGCTGGCTATGGCTACACCTTC. This sequence encodes CASSQNIGAGYGYTF.

This clone is a singleton in its sample. V is TRBV7-2 and J is TRBJ2-7; D possibly corresponds to TRBD2 (5 bases). Between the trimmed V and J ends, which lost 2 bases and 2 bases, there was a span of 13 bases. Germline V gene data show CDR1 as SGHTA and CDR2 as FQGNSA. CDR3 length: 15 amino acids. The CDR3 DNA is TGTGCCAGCAGCTTATCGAACGGGGTGCCCTACGAGCAGTACTTC. Its protein product is CASSLSNGVPYEQYF.

The chain has TRBV2 and TRBJ1-5; no clear D. The ends were cut back, 7 bases at V and 1 base at J, with 14 bases in the middle. CDR3 length: 15 amino acids. The germline gives CDR1 SNHLY, CDR2 FYNNEI. The CDR3 DNA reads as TGTGCCAGCACAGTTAGGGTTGTCAGCAATCAGCCCCAGCATTTT. Protein: CASTVRVVSNQPQHF.

J is TRBJ1-2 and V is TRBV4-1, with D unresolved. This CDR3 has 14 residues. Trimming cost V 0 bases and J 2 bases, with 7 bases left between them. Germline V gene lookup returns CDR1 MGHRA and CDR2 YSYEKL. CDR3: CASSQDSVNYGYTF. CDR3 nucleotides: TGCGCCAGCAGCCAAGATAGCGTAAACTATGGCTACACCTTC.

CDR3 sequence reads: CASSLPYDRATNEKLFF. CDR3 nucleotides: TGTGCCAGCAGTCTACCTTATGACCGAGCAACTAATGAAAAACTGTTTTTT. J is TRBJ1-4 and V is TRBV27, with D unclear. Germline CDR1 is MNHEY and CDR2 is SMNVEV (reference sequence). This CDR3 spans 17 amino acids. V gave up 5 bases and J gave up 0 bases, with 16 bases separating them.

The chain links TRBV4-1 to TRBJ2-3; 10 bases map to TRBD1. Germline assignment: CDR1 MGHRA and CDR2 YSYEKL. J gave up 3 bases and V 2 bases, and 14 bases lay outside the gene matches. CDR3 length: 19 residues. CDR3 region: CASSQPPGWDRGGTDTQYF. For the CDR3, the DNA is TGCGCCAGCAGCCAACCCCCAGGGTGGGACAGGGGAGGAACAGATACGCAGTATTTT.

The chain recombines TRBV11-2 with TRBJ2-7; D not resolved. The V and J ends lost 1 base and 0 bases respectively, with 10 bases between them. CDR3 size: 15 residues. Germline values: CDR1 SGHAT, CDR2 FQNNGV. This CDR3 is CASSLGRASSYEQYF. CDR3 nucleotides: TGTGCCAGCAGCTTAGGACGTGCTAGCTCCTACGAGCAGTACTTC.

This chain joins TRBV5-6 and TRBJ1-1, with 12 bases lining up with TRBD1. J was trimmed by 5 bases and V by 2 bases; bases with no gene match: 4. Germline V lookup: CDR1 SGHDT, CDR2 YYEEEE. There are 15 residues in the CDR3. CDR3 region: CASSFGTGGDTEAFF. In nucleotides, the CDR3 is TGTGCCAGCAGCTTCGGGACAGGGGGCGATACTGAAGCTTTCTTT. The entire variable domain, with the rest obtained from reference TRBV5-6 and TRBJ1-1, is as follows: DAGVTQSPTHLIKTRGQQVTLRCSPKSGHDTVSWYQQALGQGPQFIFQYYEEEERQRGNFPDRFSGHQFPNYSSELNVNALLLGDSALYLCASSFGTGGDTEAFFGQGTRLTVV.

This clone was seen just once. V and J are TRBV14 and TRBJ2-1; no firm D call. The length of the CDR3 is 14 residues. The germline gives CDR1 SGHDN, CDR2 FVKESK. V lost 4 bases, J lost 7 bases, and 14 bases lay in between. CDR3 region: CASSPCCLRNEQFF. The CDR3 DNA is TGTGCCAGCAGCCCCTGCTGTCTGAGGAATGAGCAGTTCTTC.